Following are 26 T cell receptor beta chains from one sample sequenced in a study of STAT3 mutations in large granular lymphocyte leukemia. Study results and caveats: At least one immunodominant TCR beta clonotype appeared in every T-cell large granular lymphocyte leukemia patient.

Assay: immunoSEQ multiplex PCR; the TCRdb copy retains only in-frame clones and omits some. The top ten clones hold approximately 60% of a sample with fewer than 4,500 clones, around 53% of them seen once. No antigen is known for these receptors. Sequenced input: peripheral blood mononuclear cells. These receptors all come from a male patient in his fifties with T-cell large granular lymphocyte leukemia. Some clones in this sample may be carry-over from other donors' samples.

This clone came up once. J is TRBJ1-4 and V is TRBV7-9; 7 nucleotides align to TRBD1. The CDR3 is 14 residues long. Trimming removed 1 base from V and 7 bases from J; junction bases left unmatched: 3. Germline CDR1 reads SEHNR; CDR2 reads FQNEAQ (reference sequence). The CDR3 loop is CASSLGTGPEKLFF. CDR3 bases: TGTGCCAGCAGCTTAGGGACAGGCCCTGAAAAACTGTTTTTT.

The chain combines TRBV5-1 with TRBJ2-1, with 10 bases that match TRBD2. Germline lookup yields CDR1 SGHRS and CDR2 YFSETQ. Trimming at V came to 4 bases and at J to 2 bases, leaving 6 bases not matched to a gene. This CDR3 contains 16 residues. The CDR3 DNA sequence: TGCGCCAGCAGCCAATCCCTAGCGGGGGCCTACAATGAGCAGTTCTTC. It yields the protein CASSQSLAGAYNEQFF.

The CDR3 DNA reads TGTGCCAGCAGCTTGGGGGCTTTGGGGCAGTACTTC. Its translation is CASSLGALGQYF. This chain links TRBV5-4 with TRBJ2-7; D is uncertain. The germline V gene encodes CDR1 SGHNT and CDR2 YYREEE (reference sequence). CDR3 length equals 12 residues. Trimming took off 0 bases at V and 9 bases at J, with 10 bases between the two ends.

This sequence joins TRBV18 and TRBJ2-3; TRBD2 might be the D (6 bases). V was shortened by 6 bases and J by 5 bases, with 15 bases between the two germline ends. The CDR3 contains 14 residues. Germline loops: CDR1 KGHSH, CDR2 LQKENI. The CDR3 DNA sequence: TGTGCCAGCTCTTATCCGGACGGGAGAGATACGCAGTATTTT. As protein: CASSYPDGRDTQYF. Supplemented by reference TRBV18 and TRBJ2-3, the full variable domain reads NAGVMQNPRHLVRRRGQEARLRCSPMKGHSHVYWYRQLPEEGLKFMVYLQKENIIDESGMPKERFSAEFPKEGPSILRIQQVVRGDSAAYFCASSYPDGRDTQYFGPGTRLTVL.

The chain employs TRBV30 and TRBJ1-2; D might be TRBD1 (6 bases). The CDR3 spans 14 residues. Germline CDR1 GTSNPN, CDR2 SVGIG (reference sequence). The V gene lost 3 bases and the J gene lost 2 bases, with 13 bases spanning the gap. The CDR3 DNA follows: TGTGCCTGGAGCCCCGGGACAAGAAACTATGGCTACACCTTC. As protein: CAWSPGTRNYGYTF. The complete variable domain, with remaining parts taken from reference TRBV30 and TRBJ1-2, reads SQTIHQWPATLVQPVGSPLSLECTVEGTSNPNLYWYRQAAGRGLQLLFYSVGIGQISSEVPQNLSASRPQDRQFILSSKKLLLSDSGFYLCAWSPGTRNYGYTFGSGTRLTVV.

In this sample, this clone turned up a few times. The chain employs TRBV30 and TRBJ1-2; no reliable D call. Trimming left V 0 bases short and J 7 bases short, with 12 bases between. The CDR3 sequence is 13 residues long. Germline CDR1 is GTSNPN and CDR2 is SVGIG (reference sequence). The CDR3 sequence is CAWSVWGRGGYTF. Here the CDR3 DNA reads TGTGCCTGGAGTGTATGGGGTCGGGGTGGCTACACCTTC.

This clone was found a few times. J is TRBJ1-5 and V is TRBV30; a possible D gene is TRBD1 (5 bases). The V end was cut by 1 base, the J end by 2 bases, with 9 bases between. The CDR3 is 14 residues long. Germline V gene data show CDR1 as GTSNPN and CDR2 as SVGIG (reference sequence). The CDR3 bases are TGTGCCTGGAGTGGGGCGGGGGGCAATCAGCCCCAGCATTTT. Translating it yields CAWSGAGGNQPQHF. The full variable domain, completed using reference TRBV30 and TRBJ1-5, is SQTIHQWPATLVQPVGSPLSLECTVEGTSNPNLYWYRQAAGRGLQLLFYSVGIGQISSEVPQNLSASRPQDRQFILSSKKLLLSDSGFYLCAWSGAGGNQPQHFGDGTRLSIL.

The chain uses TRBV7-9 and TRBJ2-1; 7 nucleotides align to TRBD2. Germline V CDR1 and CDR2: SEHNR, FQNEAQ (reference sequence). Trimming at V came to 0 bases and at J to 8 bases, leaving 7 bases not matched to a gene. The CDR3 sequence is 15 residues long. CDR3 residues: CASSLALAEKDEQFF. The CDR3 coding sequence is TGTGCCAGCAGCTTAGCGCTAGCGGAGAAGGATGAGCAGTTCTTC.

This clone has only a few counts. V and J are TRBV4-1 and TRBJ2-7, with D perhaps matching TRBD1 (6 bases). In germline, CDR1 is MGHRA, CDR2 YSYEKL. Trimming removed 3 bases from V and 0 bases from J, with 12 bases in between. The CDR3 length is 15 residues. The CDR3 protein is CASSHIGQSSYEQYF. Here the CDR3 DNA reads TGCGCCAGCAGCCATATTGGACAGAGCTCCTACGAGCAGTACTTC.

The chain employs TRBV29-1 and TRBJ1-1; the D gene is possibly TRBD1 (5 bases). CDR1 and CDR2 from the germline V gene are SQVTM and ANQGSEA. V was trimmed by 4 bases and J by 6 bases, leaving 12 bases between them. The CDR3 length is 12 residues. CDR3 amino acids: CSVVSGRPEAFF. The DNA of the CDR3 is TGCAGCGTTGTGTCAGGGAGACCTGAAGCTTTCTTT. The complete variable domain, with remaining parts taken from reference TRBV29-1 and TRBJ1-1, reads SAVISQKPSRDICQRGTSLTIQCQVDSQVTMMFWYRQQPGQSLTLIATANQGSEATYESGFVIDKFPISRPNLTFSTLTVSNMSPEDSSIYLCSVVSGRPEAFFGQGTRLTVV.

The chain couples TRBV6-5 to TRBJ1-2; 7 nucleotides match TRBD1. The trim removed 2 bases at V and 4 bases at J, leaving 4 bases unmatched. The germline V gene has CDR1 MNHEY and CDR2 SVGAGI. The CDR3 sequence is 14 residues long. The CDR3 here is CASSYTTGRYGYTF. For the CDR3, the DNA is TGTGCCAGCAGTTACACGACAGGGCGCTATGGCTACACCTTC.

This clone has more than one count but fewer than ten. The rearrangement uses TRBV4-1 and TRBJ2-7, with a possible D match to TRBD1 (5 bases). Trimming removed 1 base at V and 5 bases at J, with 18 bases between. This CDR3 spans 16 amino acids. Germline V gene lookup returns CDR1 MGHRA and CDR2 YSYEKL. CDR3 coding DNA: TGCGCCAGCAGCCAAGCCCCACGACAGCCACCGGACGAGCAGTACTTC. Protein product: CASSQAPRQPPDEQYF.

This clone was observed a handful of times. The chain has TRBV5-8 and TRBJ2-7, with D uncertain. Trimming removed 4 bases from V and 3 bases from J, with 5 bases in between. The germline CDR1 and CDR2 sequences are SGHTS and YDEGEE. The CDR3 has 11 amino acids. The CDR3 region has the DNA TGTGCCAGCAGCATCCGCTACGAGCAGTACTTC. Translating gives CASSIRYEQYF.

This sequence joins TRBV5-4 and TRBJ2-1, with 8 bases aligning to TRBD2. CDR1 and CDR2 (germline): SGHNT, YYREEE (reference sequence). The CDR3 extends over 14 amino acids. V dropped 5 bases and J dropped 9; count of bases not matched to a gene: 10. CDR3 in amino acids: CASRPKREGGEQFF. Here the CDR3 DNA reads TGTGCCAGCAGACCGAAACGGGAGGGTGGTGAGCAGTTCTTC.

V gene TRBV18 combines with J gene TRBJ2-7, with 8 nucleotides matching TRBD1. The CDR3 is 14 amino acids. The junction had 3 bases not matched to a gene; V was cut back by 2 bases and J by 3 bases. Germline V lookup: CDR1 KGHSH, CDR2 LQKENI. The chain's CDR3 is CASSPGTGNYEQYF. CDR3 DNA: TGTGCCAGCTCACCAGGGACAGGCAACTACGAGCAGTACTTC.

V and J are TRBV7-9 and TRBJ2-1; 10 nucleotides align to TRBD2. The J segment lost 8 bases and the V segment lost 1 base, leaving 5 bases of the junction unmatched. Germline lookup yields CDR1 SEHNR and CDR2 FQNEAQ (reference sequence). CDR3 size: 15 residues. CDR3 residues: CASSLGLAGVDEQFF. In DNA form, the CDR3 reads TGTGCCAGCAGCTTAGGTCTAGCGGGAGTCGATGAGCAGTTCTTC.

This chain connects TRBV7-9 to TRBJ2-7; D is perhaps TRBD1 or TRBD2 (6 bases each). V lost 5 bases, J lost 4 bases, and 21 bases lay in between. This CDR3 has 16 amino acids. The germline gives CDR1 SEHNR, CDR2 FQNEAQ (reference sequence). DNA for the CDR3: TGTGCCAGCAGCACGGGGGTGTCAGGGGATTATTACGAGCAGTACTTC. It codes for CASSTGVSGDYYEQYF. Full variable domain (outside the CDR3, taken from reference TRBV7-9 and TRBJ2-7): DTGVSQNPRHKITKRGQNVTFRCDPISEHNRLYWYRQTLGQGPEFLTYFQNEAQLEKSRLLSDRFSAERPKGSFSTLEIQRTEQGDSAMYLCASSTGVSGDYYEQYFGPGTRLTVT.

This clone was counted a few times. J is TRBJ1-1 and V is TRBV7-9; the D is unclear. CDR3 size: 14 residues. From germline, CDR1 is SEHNR and CDR2 FQNEAQ (reference sequence). The V end was cut by 0 bases, the J end by 1 base, with 6 bases between. CDR3 residues: CASSLASSNTEAFF. The CDR3 region has the DNA TGTGCCAGCAGCTTAGCTAGTTCGAACACTGAAGCTTTCTTT.

By share, this clone ranks as medium-sized (0.01 to 0.1%). This sequence joins TRBV28 and TRBJ1-1, with D tentatively TRBD1 (5 bases). V was pared by 4 bases and J by 4 bases, with 16 bases between. The CDR3 has 15 amino acids. Germline loops: CDR1 MDHEN, CDR2 SYDVKM. The chain's CDR3 is CASSYPLGAGTEAFF. CDR3 in DNA: TGTGCCAGCAGTTACCCTTTAGGGGCTGGCACTGAAGCTTTCTTT.

Worth noting for this clone: Compared with germline, one end of the junction differs, possibly owing to a read error. The chain recombines TRBV7-2 with TRBJ2-3; 8 bases are shared with TRBD2. This CDR3 has 15 amino acids. Germline values: CDR1 SGHTA, CDR2 FQGNSA. The CDR3 here is CVSSLAGRRTDTQYF. CDR3 sequence (DNA): TGTGTCAGCAGCTTAGCGGGACGTCGCACAGATACGCAGTATTTT. The full variable domain, its missing parts supplied by reference TRBV7-2 and TRBJ2-3, is GAGVSQSPSNKVTEKGKDVELRCDPISGHTALYWYRQSLGQGLEFLIYFQGNSAPDKSGLPSDRFSAERTGGSVSTLTIQRTQQEDSAVYLCVSSLAGRRTDTQYFGPGTRLTVL.

This sequence joins TRBV5-6 and TRBJ1-1, with a tentative D call TRBD1 (5 bases). The CDR3 covers 12 residues. The germline gives CDR1 SGHDT, CDR2 YYEEEE. Trimming cost V 4 bases and J 7 bases, with 11 bases left between them. The CDR3 coding sequence is TGTGCCAGCAGCCATGGGACTCTTGAAGCTTTCTTT. This translates into CASSHGTLEAFF.

This chain uses TRBV5-1 with TRBJ2-5; no clear D. Trimming cost V 0 bases and J 4 bases, with 10 bases left between them. This CDR3 spans 14 amino acids. From germline, CDR1 is SGHRS and CDR2 YFSETQ. CDR3 region: CASSLDNSLETQYF. For the CDR3, the DNA is TGCGCCAGCAGCTTGGATAACAGCTTAGAGACCCAGTACTTC.

The chain employs TRBV10-3 and TRBJ2-1; 7 bases line up with TRBD2. Germline CDR1 and CDR2: ENHRY and SYGVKD. The CDR3 runs to 15 residues. The junction had 11 bases not matched to a gene; V was cut back by 3 bases and J by 9 bases. Here the CDR3 DNA reads TGTGCCATCAGTGATTTGGGCGGGAGATTCCCTGAGCAGTTCTTC. Translation: CAISDLGGRFPEQFF.

The V and J genes are TRBV9 and TRBJ2-3, with 8 bases that match TRBD2. This CDR3 region has 15 residues. Per germline, CDR1 SGDLS and CDR2 YYNGEE. V lost 0 bases to trimming and J lost 6 bases; unmatched junction nucleotides: 6. CDR3 in amino acids: CASSVGSGAGDTQYF. Here the CDR3 DNA reads TGTGCCAGCAGCGTAGGTAGCGGGGCTGGGGATACGCAGTATTTT.

V and J are TRBV5-1 and TRBJ2-1, with D possibly being TRBD1 or TRBD2 (5 bases each). Per germline, CDR1 SGHRS and CDR2 YFSETQ. Trimming took 4 bases from V and 0 from J, leaving 14 bases between them. The CDR3 is 16 amino acids. The CDR3 DNA reads TGCGCCAGCAGCCATGGGGACGCCGTCTCCTACAATGAGCAGTTCTTC. This gives the protein CASSHGDAVSYNEQFF.

The rearrangement joins TRBV5-1 to TRBJ2-3; 12 bases line up with TRBD2. The CDR3 is 16 residues long. J was trimmed by 0 bases and V by 3 bases; bases with no gene match: 2. The germline V gene has CDR1 SGHRS and CDR2 YFSETQ. The CDR3 bases are TGCGCCAGCAGCTGGGGGACTAGCGGGAGCACAGATACGCAGTATTTT. Translation: CASSWGTSGSTDTQYF.